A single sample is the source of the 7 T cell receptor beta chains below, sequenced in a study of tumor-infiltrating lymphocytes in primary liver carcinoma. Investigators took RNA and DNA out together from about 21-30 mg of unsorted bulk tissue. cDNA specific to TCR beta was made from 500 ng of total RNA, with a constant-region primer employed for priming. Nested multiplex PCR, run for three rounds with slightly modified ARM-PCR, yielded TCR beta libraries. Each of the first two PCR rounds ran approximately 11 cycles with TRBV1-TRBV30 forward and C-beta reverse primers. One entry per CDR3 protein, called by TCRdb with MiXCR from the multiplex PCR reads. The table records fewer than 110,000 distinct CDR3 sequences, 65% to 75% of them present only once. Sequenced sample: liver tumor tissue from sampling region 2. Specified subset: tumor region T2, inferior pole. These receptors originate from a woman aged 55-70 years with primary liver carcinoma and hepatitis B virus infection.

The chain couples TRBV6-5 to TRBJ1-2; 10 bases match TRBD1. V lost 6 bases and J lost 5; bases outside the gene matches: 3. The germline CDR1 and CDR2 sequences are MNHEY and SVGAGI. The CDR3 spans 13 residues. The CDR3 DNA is TGTGCCAGCAGACCGGACAGGGGGTATGGCTACACCTTC. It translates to CASRPDRGYGYTF.

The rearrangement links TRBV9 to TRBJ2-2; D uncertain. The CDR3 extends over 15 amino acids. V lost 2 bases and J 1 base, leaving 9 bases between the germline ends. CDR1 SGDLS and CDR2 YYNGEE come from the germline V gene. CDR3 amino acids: CASSVTLGNTGELFF. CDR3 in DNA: TGTGCCAGCAGCGTCACCCTTGGGAACACCGGGGAGCTGTTTTTT.

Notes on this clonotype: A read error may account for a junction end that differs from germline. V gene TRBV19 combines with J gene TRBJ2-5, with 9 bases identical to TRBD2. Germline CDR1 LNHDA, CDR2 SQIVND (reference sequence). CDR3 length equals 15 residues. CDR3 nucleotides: TGTGCCAGTTCGACTAGCGGAAGGTACCGTGAGACCCGGTACTTC. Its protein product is CASSTSGRYRETRYF.

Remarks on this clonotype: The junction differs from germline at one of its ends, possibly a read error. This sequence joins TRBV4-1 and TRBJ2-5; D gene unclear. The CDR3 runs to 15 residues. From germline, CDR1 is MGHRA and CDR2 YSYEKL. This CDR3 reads CASSHKGRRQETHYF. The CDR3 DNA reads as TGTGCCAGCAGCCACAAAGGACGCCGACAAGAGACCCATTACTTC.

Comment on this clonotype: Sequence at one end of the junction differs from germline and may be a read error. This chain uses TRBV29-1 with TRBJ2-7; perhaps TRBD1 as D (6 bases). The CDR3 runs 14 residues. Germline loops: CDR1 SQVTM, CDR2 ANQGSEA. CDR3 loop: CSVSQGMRAYEQHF. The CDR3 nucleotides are TGTAGCGTGTCTCAGGGGATGAGGGCCTACGAGCAGCACTTC.

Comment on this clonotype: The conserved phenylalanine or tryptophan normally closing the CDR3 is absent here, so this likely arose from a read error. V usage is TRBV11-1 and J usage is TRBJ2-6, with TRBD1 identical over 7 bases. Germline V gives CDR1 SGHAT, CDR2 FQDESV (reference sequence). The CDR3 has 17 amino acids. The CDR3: CASSPPTGSFGANVLTS. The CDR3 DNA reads TGTGCCAGCAGCCCCCCGACAGGGAGCTTTGGGGCCAATGTCCTGACTTCC.

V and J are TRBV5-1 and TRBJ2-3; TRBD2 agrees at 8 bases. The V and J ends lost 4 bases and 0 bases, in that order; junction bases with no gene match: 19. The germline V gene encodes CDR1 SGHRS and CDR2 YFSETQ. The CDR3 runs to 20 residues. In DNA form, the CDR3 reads TGCGCCAGCAGCGTTGGACATTCCCCCGACAAGCGGGGGAGCACAGATACGCAGTATTTT. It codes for CASSVGHSPDKRGSTDTQYF.